A single sample is the source of the 26 T cell receptor beta chains below, sequenced in a study of shared clonotypes between healthy human individuals. The method was immunoSEQ multiplex PCR; TCRdb's version includes in-frame clones alone and lacks a portion of them. The sample has approximately 1,000,000 clones, 77% seen once. The specimen sequenced was memory CD4+ T cells from PBMCs. The subset is: CD45RA-negative fraction. The source is a man in his late teens or twenties in good health. Some clones in this sample may be carry-over from other donors' samples.

CDR3 sequence reads: CASSPRVGAFPGELFF. DNA for the CDR3: TGTGCCAGCAGCCCGCGTGTCGGGGCTTTCCCCGGGGAGCTGTTTTTT. V usage is TRBV9 and J usage is TRBJ2-2; D tentatively reads TRBD1 or TRBD2 (5 bases each). The length of the CDR3 is 16 residues. CDR1 and CDR2 from the germline V gene are SGDLS and YYNGEE. V lost 4 bases, J lost 6 bases, and 19 bases lay in between.

This chain joins TRBV7-8 and TRBJ2-7, with 7 nucleotides matching TRBD1. This CDR3 spans 15 amino acids. CDR1 is SGHVS, CDR2 FQNEAQ, per germline. Trimming at V came to 8 bases and at J to 3 bases, leaving 13 bases not matched to a gene. In DNA, the CDR3 is TGTGCCAGCTCGAAACAGGGGAGTAGCTACTACGAGCAGTACTTC. This gives the protein CASSKQGSSYYEQYF.

In regard to this clone: The same CDR3 is also encoded by other DNA sequences in this sample. The gene calls are TRBV5-4 and TRBJ2-1; D is perhaps TRBD1 (5 bases). CDR3 length: 13 amino acids. Trimming cost V 5 bases and J 4 bases, with 10 bases left between them. Germline CDR1 SGHNT, CDR2 YYREEE (reference sequence). CDR3 region: CASSRDSYNEQFF. CDR3 coding DNA: TGTGCCAGCAGTCGCGACAGTTACAATGAGCAGTTCTTC.

The CDR3 reads CASSRVLATQNGELFF. The DNA for the CDR3 is TGTGCCAGCAGTCGAGTACTAGCAACCCAGAACGGGGAGCTGTTTTTT. This rearrangement joins TRBV2 to TRBJ2-2, with a possible D match to TRBD2 (6 bases). V was clipped by 5 bases and J by 7 bases, with 20 bases between them. The CDR3 loop spans 16 amino acids. Germline V gene lookup returns CDR1 SNHLY and CDR2 FYNNEI.

The chain employs TRBV7-2 and TRBJ2-2; 14 bases are shared with TRBD2. V shed 0 bases, J shed 7 bases, and the junction held 7 bases outside the gene matches. Germline lookup yields CDR1 SGHTA and CDR2 FQGNSA. This CDR3 comprises 18 residues. The CDR3: CASSLATSGRASIGELFF. CDR3 nucleotide sequence: TGTGCCAGCAGCTTAGCGACTAGCGGGAGGGCCAGTATCGGGGAGCTGTTTTTT.

The CDR3 DNA reads TGTGCCAGCAGCCAGGGGTCGATACTAGCGGGAGCCTATGAGCAGTTCTTC. Translation: CASSQGSILAGAYEQFF. This sequence joins TRBV4-2 and TRBJ2-1; the match to TRBD2 covers 11 bases. The CDR3 is made up of 17 amino acids. J lost 8 bases, V lost 3 bases, and 12 bases had no gene match. Per the germline V gene, CDR1 is LGHNA and CDR2 is YNFKEQ.

The chain carries TRBV7-2 and TRBJ2-2; tentatively, D is TRBD1 or TRBD2 (5 bases each). Germline V gene lookup returns CDR1 SGHTA and CDR2 FQGNSA. This CDR3 spans 14 amino acids. Trimming removed 2 bases at V and 5 bases at J, with 9 bases between. The CDR3, as DNA: TGTGCCAGCAGCTTATTGGGGGAGACCGGGGAGCTGTTTTTT. Encoded protein: CASSLLGETGELFF.

The V gene is TRBV27, the J gene TRBJ2-7, with D perhaps matching TRBD1 (5 bases). With 5 bases removed from V and 5 bases from J, the gap between germline ends came to 10 bases. This CDR3 comprises 12 residues. From germline, CDR1 is MNHEY and CDR2 SMNVEV (reference sequence). The CDR3 DNA reads TGTGCCAGCAGTCACCAGGGCCACGAGCAGTACTTC. Translated, it gives CASSHQGHEQYF.

Note on this clone: Other DNA sequences from this sample encode an identical CDR3 as well. The chain employs TRBV5-4 and TRBJ2-5; D is unresolved. The CDR3 runs 13 residues. From germline, CDR1 is SGHNT and CDR2 YYREEE (reference sequence). Trimming left V 2 bases short and J 5 bases short, with 10 bases between. CDR3 DNA sequence: TGTGCCAGCAGCTTAGAAGGCGTGGAGACCCAGTACTTC. Its translation is CASSLEGVETQYF.

Only one count was recorded for this clone. The chain recombines TRBV5-1 with TRBJ2-5, with a tentative D call TRBD2 (6 bases). The CDR3 length is 16 residues. The V gene's germline CDR1 is SGHRS and CDR2 YFSETQ. The germline V and J ends were trimmed by 4 bases and 5 bases, with 21 bases remaining between them. CDR3 loop: CASSLGGPSGEETQYF. The CDR3 DNA reads TGCGCCAGCAGCCTGGGAGGCCCCTCGGGAGAGGAGACCCAGTACTTC.

The V gene is TRBV7-9, the J gene TRBJ2-2; 8 bases are shared with TRBD1. From germline, CDR1 is SEHNR and CDR2 FQNEAQ (reference sequence). Trimming cost V 5 bases and J 6 bases; bases outside gene matches: 8. This CDR3 has 15 residues. This CDR3 reads CASSLQAGGAGELFF. DNA of the CDR3: TGTGCCAGCAGCCTTCAGGCAGGGGGCGCCGGGGAGCTGTTTTTT.

This clone occurred once. V and J are TRBV7-2 and TRBJ2-6, with D possibly matching TRBD1 (5 bases). Germline CDR1 is SGHTA and CDR2 is FQGNSA. The CDR3 has 15 amino acids. V was pared by 3 bases and J by 1 base, with 7 bases between. DNA of the CDR3: TGTGCCAGCAGCTTGGACACTTCTGGGGCCAACGTCCTGACTTTC. Amino acids: CASSLDTSGANVLTF.

This chain joins TRBV11-2 and TRBJ2-4, with D possibly being TRBD1 (6 bases). This CDR3 region has 16 residues. V lost 3 bases and J 1 base, leaving 13 bases between the germline ends. Per germline, CDR1 SGHAT and CDR2 FQNNGV. CDR3 residues: CASSFPLTGAKNIQYF. In DNA, the CDR3 is TGTGCCAGCAGCTTTCCCCTGACAGGCGCCAAAAACATTCAGTACTTC. Together with reference TRBV11-2 and TRBJ2-4, the CDR3 gives the full variable domain: EAGVAQSPRYKIIEKRQSVAFWCNPISGHATLYWYQQILGQGPKLLIQFQNNGVVDDSQLPKDRFSAERLKGVDSTLKIQPAKLEDSAVYLCASSFPLTGAKNIQYFGAGTRLSVL.

The chain has TRBV28 and TRBJ2-1; the match to TRBD2 covers 11 bases. The germline CDR1 and CDR2 sequences are MDHEN and SYDVKM. The CDR3 sequence is 18 residues long. V lost 2 bases, J lost 1 base, and 7 bases stayed unmatched. The chain's CDR3 is CASSLLSGRGRSYNEQFF. In DNA form, the CDR3 reads TGTGCCAGCAGTTTACTTAGCGGGAGGGGCCGGTCCTACAATGAGCAGTTCTTC. The full variable domain, with the rest looked up from reference TRBV28 and TRBJ2-1, is DVKVTQSSRYLVKRTGEKVFLECVQDMDHENMFWYRQDPGLGLRLIYFSYDVKMKEKGDIPEGYSVSREKKERFSLILESASTNQTSMYLCASSLLSGRGRSYNEQFFGPGTRLTVL.

Comments on this clone: It is likely a read error: a sequence one base away is far more abundant. In DNA, the CDR3 is TGTGCCAGCAGCTTATATGGGGGCCGAGAGGCCCAGTACTTC. This translates into CASSLYGGREAQYF. The rearrangement joins TRBV7-4 to TRBJ2-5; TRBD1 is a possible D gene (6 bases). The V gene's germline CDR1 is SGHVT and CDR2 SQSDAQ. There are 14 residues in the CDR3.

CDR3 in DNA: TGTGCCAGCAGACCAGGGACTAGCGGGAGTGTGGAGCAGTACTTC. Translating it yields CASRPGTSGSVEQYF. The rearrangement joins TRBV6-6 to TRBJ2-7, with 14 bases that match TRBD2. The CDR3 has 15 residues. V shed 6 bases and J 7 bases; nucleotides not matched to a gene: 8. Per the germline V gene, CDR1 is MNHNY and CDR2 is SVGAGI (reference sequence).

The chain employs TRBV5-4 and TRBJ2-3; the D gene is possibly TRBD2 (5 bases). Per the germline V gene, CDR1 is SGHNT and CDR2 is YYREEE (reference sequence). The CDR3 consists of 15 residues. Trimming pared 2 bases from V and 1 base from J, leaving 11 bases between. The CDR3 coding sequence is TGTGCCAGCAGCTTACCAGGACTTCGCACAGATACGCAGTATTTT. This translates into CASSLPGLRTDTQYF.

This chain connects TRBV14 to TRBJ2-5; either TRBD1 or TRBD2 may supply D (5 bases each). Germline loops: CDR1 SGHDN, CDR2 FVKESK. The V end was cut by 3 bases, the J end by 5 bases, with 19 bases between. The CDR3 contains 16 residues. The CDR3, as DNA: TGTGCCAGCAGCCATTTCGGCAGAAAAGGGACGGAGACCCAGTACTTC. This codes for CASSHFGRKGTETQYF.

This rearrangement joins TRBV29-1 to TRBJ2-5; 8 positions agree with TRBD2. Germline CDR1 reads SQVTM; CDR2 reads ANQGSEA. The V gene end was trimmed by 4 bases and the J gene end by 1 base; junction bases not matched to a gene: 8. The CDR3 totals 15 residues. The CDR3 DNA sequence: TGCAGCGTTGTATTTTCCGGGAGGGCCCAAGAGACCCAGTACTTC. It yields the protein CSVVFSGRAQETQYF.

This clone was counted a few times. This chain links TRBV7-3 with TRBJ2-7; TRBD2 might be the D (6 bases). The CDR3 has 15 residues. CDR1 and CDR2 from the germline V gene are SGHTA and FQGTGA. V lost 5 bases, J lost 0 bases, and 14 bases lay in between. The CDR3: CASSPRAGSSYEQYF. The CDR3 DNA sequence: TGTGCCAGCAGCCCCCGGGCGGGGAGCTCCTACGAGCAGTACTTC.

Only one count was recorded for this clone. J is TRBJ2-7 and V is TRBV7-9, with a weak D call TRBD1 (6 bases). Germline V gives CDR1 SEHNR, CDR2 FQNEAQ (reference sequence). The CDR3 runs 16 residues. With 4 bases removed from V and 2 bases from J, the gap between germline ends came to 18 bases. The CDR3 spells CASSSNPRQETYEQYF. Written as DNA, the CDR3 is TGTGCCAGCAGCTCTAACCCCAGACAGGAAACCTACGAGCAGTACTTC. Complete variable domain (other parts from reference TRBV7-9 and TRBJ2-7): DTGVSQNPRHKITKRGQNVTFRCDPISEHNRLYWYRQTLGQGPEFLTYFQNEAQLEKSRLLSDRFSAERPKGSFSTLEIQRTEQGDSAMYLCASSSNPRQETYEQYFGPGTRLTVT.

The chain employs TRBV6-1 and TRBJ1-1; possibly TRBD1 for D (5 bases). CDR3 length: 15 residues. The germline gives CDR1 MNHNS, CDR2 SASEGT. The germline V and J ends were trimmed by 0 bases and 2 bases, with 10 bases remaining between them. CDR3 in DNA: TGTGCCAGCAGTGAAGCAACAGGCGGAAACACTGAAGCTTTCTTT. Translation: CASSEATGGNTEAFF.

Turning to this clone: Other DNA sequences in this specimen translate into the identical CDR3. This chain joins TRBV27 and TRBJ2-7; D gene uncertain. The V and J ends lost 3 bases and 3 bases respectively, with 3 bases between them. This CDR3 is built from 11 residues. Germline CDR1 reads MNHEY; CDR2 reads SMNVEV (reference sequence). CDR3: CASSFLYEQYF. The CDR3 bases are TGTGCCAGCAGTTTCCTCTACGAGCAGTACTTC.

The count of this clone is one. The rearrangement joins TRBV6-5 to TRBJ2-5, with 9 bases aligning to TRBD1. The germline CDR1 and CDR2 sequences are MNHEY and SVGAGI. The CDR3 sequence is 14 residues long. The ends lost 4 bases at V and 4 bases at J; junction bases unmatched: 4. CDR3 residues: CASSSGTGPETQYF. Written as DNA, the CDR3 is TGTGCCAGCAGTTCCGGGACAGGGCCAGAGACCCAGTACTTC.

This chain links TRBV28 with TRBJ1-5; D possibly corresponds to TRBD1 (5 bases). CDR1 is MDHEN and CDR2 is SYDVKM in the germline V gene. Between the trimmed V and J ends, which lost 5 bases and 2 bases, there was a span of 16 bases. The CDR3 extends over 16 amino acids. CDR3 nucleotide sequence: TGTGCCAGCAGTCGCAACCAGGGATCAGGCAATCAGCCCCAGCATTTT. This translates into CASSRNQGSGNQPQHF.

The chain uses TRBV7-2 and TRBJ2-1; no reliable D call. V was shortened by 5 bases and J by 0 bases, with 11 bases between the two germline ends. The CDR3 totals 15 residues. Germline lookup yields CDR1 SGHTA and CDR2 FQGNSA. The CDR3 sequence is CASSPTVGSYNEQFF. The CDR3 DNA follows: TGTGCCAGCAGCCCCACAGTAGGCTCCTACAATGAGCAGTTCTTC.